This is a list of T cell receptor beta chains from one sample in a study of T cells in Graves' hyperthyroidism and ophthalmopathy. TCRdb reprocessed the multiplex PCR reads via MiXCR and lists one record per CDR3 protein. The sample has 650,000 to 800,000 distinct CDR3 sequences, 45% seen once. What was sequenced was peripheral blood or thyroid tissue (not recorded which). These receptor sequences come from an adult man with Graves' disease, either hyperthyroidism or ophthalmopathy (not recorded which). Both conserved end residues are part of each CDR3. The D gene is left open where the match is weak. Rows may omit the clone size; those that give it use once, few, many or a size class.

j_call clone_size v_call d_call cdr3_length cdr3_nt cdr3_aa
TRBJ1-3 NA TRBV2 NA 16 TGTGCCAGCAGTGAAATGGGGGGCGGATTTGGAAACACCATATATTTT CASSEMGGGFGNTIYF
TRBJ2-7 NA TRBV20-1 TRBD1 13 TGCAGTGCTGTCGGGACAGGGCTTTCCGAGCAGTACTTC CSAVGTGLSEQYF
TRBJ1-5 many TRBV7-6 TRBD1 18 TGTGCCAGCAGCTTAGTCCCAGGGGGAAGGAGTAGCAATCAGCCCCAGCATTTT CASSLVPGGRSSNQPQHF
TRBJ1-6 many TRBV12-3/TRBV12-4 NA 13 TGTGCCAGCAGTCCGACAAGTAATTCACCCCTCCACTTT CASSPTSNSPLHF
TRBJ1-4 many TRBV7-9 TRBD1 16 TGTGCCAGCAGCTTATCCCGGACAGGGGGTAATGAAAAACTGTTTTTT CASSLSRTGGNEKLFF
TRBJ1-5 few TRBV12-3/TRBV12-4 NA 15 TGTGCCAGCAGTCCGACCGGGCAGTTGGGCCAACCCCAGCATTTT CASSPTGQLGQPQHF
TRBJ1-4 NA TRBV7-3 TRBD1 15 TGTGCCAGCAGCCCAGGGGGGGGTTTGGCCGAAAAACTGTTTTTT CASSPGGGLAEKLFF
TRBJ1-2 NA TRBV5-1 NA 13 TGCGCCAGCAGCTTGAACGGGGTGGGTGGCTACACCTTC CASSLNGVGGYTF
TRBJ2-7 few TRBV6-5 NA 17 TGTGCCAGCAGTTACTCGATCGGGGGACGGTCGACCTACGAGCAGTACTTC CASSYSIGGRSTYEQYF
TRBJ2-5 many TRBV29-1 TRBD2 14 TGCAGCGTATTAGCGGGGGTCCACCAAGAGACCCAGTACTTC CSVLAGVHQETQYF
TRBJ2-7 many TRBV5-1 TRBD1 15 TGCGCCAGCAGCTTGGGGACAGGGGCTTCCTACGAGCAGTACTTC CASSLGTGASYEQYF